The 21 T cell receptor beta chains below all came from one sample that was sequenced in a study of regulatory T cells in long-lasting Graves disease. Time point denoted: newly diagnosed GD, antithyroid drugs for less than 3 months. TCR sequences were obtained from RNA taken from PBMCs. Libraries of TCR beta came from iRepertoire HTBI primers plus Arm-PCR of CDR3 regions. TCRdb fed the multiplex PCR reads into MiXCR, producing one record per CDR3 protein. This sample has 300,000 to 450,000 distinct CDR3 sequences; less than 20% occur once, and the top ten carry 20% to 25%. This specimen consisted of peripheral blood mononuclear cells (PBMCs), obtained at new diagnosis, from a patient treated with antithyroid drugs. The receptors were sampled from a female donor with Graves disease.

There are many counts of this clonotype. V is TRBV30 and J is TRBJ1-1, with TRBD1 identical over 7 bases. CDR1 GTSNPN and CDR2 SVGIG come from the germline V gene (reference sequence). CDR3 length: 12 residues. Trimming took 5 bases from V and 5 from J; bases not matched to a gene: 5. In DNA, the CDR3 is TGTGCCTGGGGGCAGGGGGGGACTGAAGCTTTCTTT. It encodes CAWGQGGTEAFF.

This clonotype was recorded at least ten times. The chain links TRBV6-2 or TRBV6-3 to TRBJ2-1; 7 bases line up with TRBD2. CDR3 length: 20 residues. The V gene's germline CDR1 is MNHEY and CDR2 SVGEGT. The J segment lost 6 bases and the V segment lost 5 bases, leaving 25 bases of the junction unmatched. CDR3 bases: TGTGCCAGCAGTCTCATCGGGACCTACATAACTTCTAGCGGAGCCAATGAGCAGTTCTTC. Its protein product is CASSLIGTYITSSGANEQFF.

This clonotype has a count of ten or more. The DNA for the CDR3 is TGCAGTGCTAGCTTGTCGGCTCGGGGCTACACCTTC. The encoded protein is CSASLSARGYTF. The chain links TRBV20-1 to TRBJ1-2; no reliable D call. From germline, CDR1 is DFQATT and CDR2 SNEGSKA (reference sequence). This CDR3 is 12 amino acids long. V shed 3 bases and J shed 8 bases, with 13 bases lying between them.

This clonotype was counted many times. The V and J genes are TRBV11-3 and TRBJ1-1; 9 bases map to TRBD1. This CDR3 spans 18 amino acids. The V and J ends lost 5 bases and 4 bases, in that order; junction bases with no gene match: 17. Germline-derived CDR1 and CDR2 are SGHNT and YENEEA. CDR3 loop: CASSDEGQGSFGGTEAFF. CDR3 DNA sequence: TGTGCCAGCAGCGATGAGGGACAGGGTTCTTTCGGGGGCACTGAAGCTTTCTTT.

This clonotype was observed a handful of times. This chain uses TRBV7-9 with TRBJ2-3; 9 bases fit TRBD2. The CDR3 consists of 15 residues. CDR1 SEHNR and CDR2 FQNEAQ come from the germline V gene (reference sequence). V shed 3 bases, J shed 6 bases, and the junction held 7 bases outside the gene matches. The CDR3 coding sequence is TGTGCCAGCAGCTTTCTGACTAGCGGAGCCGATACGCAGTATTTT. Amino acids: CASSFLTSGADTQYF.

There are many counts of this clonotype. The J gene is TRBJ1-2, the V gene TRBV20-1; 9 bases map to TRBD1. This CDR3 is 14 amino acids long. Trimming at V came to 6 bases and at J to 5 bases, leaving 10 bases not matched to a gene. Per the germline V gene, CDR1 is DFQATT and CDR2 is SNEGSKA (reference sequence). The CDR3 spells CSAILTGGEYGYTF. CDR3 sequence (DNA): TGCAGTGCCATACTCACAGGGGGCGAATATGGCTACACCTTC.

Only a few counts were recorded for this clonotype. The chain is built from TRBV7-9 and TRBJ2-1; D remains ambiguous. Trimming cost V 6 bases and J 7 bases, with 4 bases left between them. This CDR3 is 10 amino acids long. Germline V gene data show CDR1 as SEHNR and CDR2 as FQNEAQ (reference sequence). The CDR3: CASSTNEQFF. In DNA form, the CDR3 reads TGTGCCAGCAGTACTAATGAGCAGTTCTTC.

There are many counts of this clonotype. The gene calls are TRBV4-1 and TRBJ2-7; possible D gene TRBD1, 6 bases. The germline V and J ends were trimmed by 2 bases and 2 bases, with 13 bases remaining between them. The CDR3 is 15 residues long. The germline V gene has CDR1 MGHRA and CDR2 YSYEKL. The CDR3 sequence is CASSQPPQGTYEQYF. For the CDR3, the DNA is TGCGCCAGCAGCCAACCGCCACAGGGAACCTACGAGCAGTACTTC.

This clonotype was counted a few times. V is TRBV4-2 and J is TRBJ2-7; D is perhaps TRBD1 (6 bases). Trimming cost V 4 bases and J 2 bases, with 18 bases left between them. The germline gives CDR1 LGHNA, CDR2 YNFKEQ. The CDR3 is made up of 16 amino acids. The CDR3 is CASSPRIGTGTYEQYF. CDR3 DNA: TGTGCCAGCAGCCCCAGGATAGGAACAGGGACCTACGAGCAGTACTTC.

This clonotype has just a few counts. The CDR3 loop reads CASSIASGDSYEQYF. The DNA of the CDR3 is TGTGCCAGTAGTATAGCTAGCGGGGATTCCTACGAGCAGTACTTC. This chain connects TRBV19 to TRBJ2-7; 9 bases align to TRBD2. V was clipped by 1 base and J by 1 base; unmatched bases: 2. The CDR3 is 15 amino acids. Germline CDR1 reads LNHDA; CDR2 reads SQIVND (reference sequence).

This chain joins TRBV11-2 and TRBJ2-1; TRBD2 matches at 8 bases. CDR3 length: 15 residues. Looked up from germline, CDR1 is SGHAT and CDR2 is FQNNGV. J was trimmed by 8 bases and V by 1 base; bases with no gene match: 7. CDR3 residues: CASSLGSGKFYEQFF. The CDR3 nucleotides are TGTGCCAGCAGCTTAGGTAGCGGGAAGTTCTATGAGCAGTTCTTC.

This clonotype was seen many times. The rearrangement joins TRBV6-2 or TRBV6-3 to TRBJ2-3, with D maybe TRBD2 (6 bases). This CDR3 spans 15 amino acids. The V gene's germline CDR1 is MNHEY and CDR2 SVGEGT. Trimming cost V 0 bases and J 2 bases, with 9 bases left between them. The CDR3 here is CASSYSGGTTDTQYF. The CDR3 nucleotides are TGTGCCAGCAGTTACTCGGGCGGGACCACAGATACGCAGTATTTT.

The table lists this clonotype with a few counts. V and J are TRBV6-1 and TRBJ1-2, with a possible D match to TRBD1 (6 bases). Germline V gene lookup returns CDR1 MNHNS and CDR2 SASEGT. V lost 5 bases, J lost 7 bases, and 23 bases lay in between. This CDR3 spans 16 amino acids. CDR3 protein: CASSRRGAGDNCGYTF. CDR3 coding DNA: TGTGCCAGCAGTAGACGGGGGGCAGGAGATAATTGTGGCTACACCTTC.

About this clonotype itself: A much more abundant neighbour one base away suggests this may be a read error. The chain couples TRBV5-1 to TRBJ1-1, with D possibly matching TRBD1 (6 bases). CDR3 length: 13 amino acids. Germline V gives CDR1 SGHRS, CDR2 YFSETQ. V gave up 10 bases and J gave up 3 bases, with 16 bases separating them. In nucleotides, the CDR3 is TGCGCCGTCCGGGACAAGAGGGACACTGAAGCTTTCTTT. Encoded protein: CAVRDKRDTEAFF.

This clonotype has at least ten counts. The chain recombines TRBV2 with TRBJ2-1; TRBD2 matches at 7 bases. Germline V CDR1 and CDR2: SNHLY, FYNNEI. Trimming at V came to 4 bases and at J to 8 bases, leaving 14 bases not matched to a gene. This CDR3 has 16 amino acids. CDR3 nucleotides: TGTGCCAGCAGTGGAGCGTCAGGACTAGATGTCTATGAGCAGTTCTTC. Its translation is CASSGASGLDVYEQFF.

With respect to this clonotype: A much larger clone lies a single base off, so this may be a read error. The V gene is TRBV4-2, the J gene TRBJ2-3; D is ambiguous. V lost 8 bases and J lost 3, with 12 bases in between. CDR3 size: 13 residues. Germline values: CDR1 LGHNA, CDR2 YNFKEQ. The CDR3 sequence: CASGPFRTDTQYF. Written as DNA, the CDR3 is TGTGCCAGCGGCCCCTTTAGAACAGATACGCAGTATTTT.

The V and J genes are TRBV5-1 and TRBJ2-7; D may correspond to TRBD1 or TRBD2 (6 bases each). The CDR3 is made up of 15 amino acids. V lost 0 bases, J lost 7 bases, and 17 bases lay in between. Germline V lookup: CDR1 SGHRS, CDR2 YFSETQ. The CDR3 DNA sequence: TGCGCCAGCAGCTTGGAGGGGGGCCTAGCGCCTGAGCAGTACTTC. Protein: CASSLEGGLAPEQYF.

The table lists this clonotype with a few counts. J is TRBJ1-3 and V is TRBV12-3 or TRBV12-4; 7 nucleotides match TRBD1. The CDR3 contains 14 residues. With V trimmed by 5 bases and J by 11 bases, 12 bases remained unmatched. The CDR3 DNA reads as TGTGCCAGCAGTCGACAGGGCTTTTTTCTTCCCATATATTTT. Translation gives CASSRQGFFLPIYF.

This sequence joins TRBV27 and TRBJ1-6; TRBD1 matches 7 bases. CDR1 is MNHEY and CDR2 is SMNVEV in the germline V gene (reference sequence). The CDR3 runs to 16 residues. V shed 7 bases and J 0 bases; nucleotides not matched to a gene: 6. The CDR3 DNA sequence: TGTGCCAGCAAGCAGGGGGATGGCTCCTATAATTCACCCCTCCACTTT. Translating it yields CASKQGDGSYNSPLHF.

This clonotype has a count of ten or more. The chain has TRBV18 and TRBJ1-5, with a tentative D call TRBD1 (6 bases). Between the trimmed V and J ends, which lost 3 bases and 7 bases, there was a span of 10 bases. In germline, CDR1 is KGHSH, CDR2 LQKENI. The CDR3 contains 13 residues. CDR3: CASSPSGEQPQHF. The CDR3 DNA reads TGTGCCAGCTCACCGTCAGGGGAACAGCCCCAGCATTTT.

This clonotype occurred many times. The V and J genes are TRBV29-1 and TRBJ2-7; 8 bases map to TRBD1. Germline CDR1 and CDR2: SQVTM and ANQGSEA. The CDR3 loop spans 14 amino acids. V shed 3 bases, J shed 2 bases, and the junction held 6 bases outside the gene matches. Here the CDR3 DNA reads TGCAGCGTTGAGTCTGACAGGGGAGCCTACGAGCAGTACTTC. Translation: CSVESDRGAYEQYF.